These 10 T cell receptor beta chains came from one sample sequenced in a study of T cell changes during pregnancy in multiple sclerosis. Clones were read by immunoSEQ multiplex PCR, and TCRdb kept only the in-frame ones, dropping some. In the table there are about 38,000 clones, 90% to 95% of which are singletons. This material consisted of CD8+ T cells from peripheral blood mononuclear cells, taken in the second trimester of pregnancy. The receptors here all came from a female donor with multiple sclerosis, enrolled in a pregnancy study.

This clone was seen a few times. This rearrangement joins TRBV9 to TRBJ1-1, with TRBD1 matching over 11 bases. V dropped 2 bases and J dropped 8; count of bases not matched to a gene: 23. The CDR3 extends over 20 amino acids. The germline CDR1 and CDR2 sequences are SGDLS and YYNGEE. The CDR3: CASSVGPGQGDSSGLGEAFF. The CDR3 DNA follows: TGTGCCAGCAGCGTTGGACCGGGACAGGGGGATAGCTCGGGCCTTGGGGAAGCTTTCTTT.

This clone was picked up one time. The gene calls are TRBV7-9 and TRBJ2-7; 8 nucleotides line up with TRBD1. The CDR3 length is 16 residues. Germline CDR1 SEHNR, CDR2 FQNEAQ (reference sequence). Trimming cost V 0 bases and J 4 bases; bases outside gene matches: 8. The CDR3 bases are TGTGCCAGCAGCTTAGCGTTAGGAGACAGGGGATACGAGCAGTACTTC. It is translated as CASSLALGDRGYEQYF. Drawing the rest from reference TRBV7-9 and TRBJ2-7, the complete variable domain is DTGVSQNPRHKITKRGQNVTFRCDPISEHNRLYWYRQTLGQGPEFLTYFQNEAQLEKSRLLSDRFSAERPKGSFSTLEIQRTEQGDSAMYLCASSLALGDRGYEQYFGPGTRLTVT.

The V and J genes are TRBV7-8 and TRBJ2-1; possible D gene TRBD1, 6 bases. Germline loops: CDR1 SGHVS, CDR2 FQNEAQ. The ends were cut back, 0 bases at V and 0 bases at J, with 24 bases in the middle. The CDR3 contains 21 residues. CDR3 loop: CASSLASSFRDTQSSYNEQFF. CDR3 nucleotides: TGTGCCAGCAGCTTAGCATCAAGTTTCCGGGACACCCAGAGCTCCTACAATGAGCAGTTCTTC.

This CDR3 reads CASTVAGPNEQFF. The CDR3 region has the DNA TGTGCCAGTACAGTCGCGGGGCCCAATGAGCAGTTCTTC. The chain employs TRBV19 and TRBJ2-1, with D possibly matching TRBD2 (6 bases). The V gene lost 7 bases and the J gene lost 6 bases, with 13 bases spanning the gap. The CDR3 runs 13 residues. Germline-derived CDR1 and CDR2 are LNHDA and SQIVND (reference sequence).

The chain recombines TRBV5-4 with TRBJ2-5; 8 bases agree with TRBD2. In germline, CDR1 is SGHNT, CDR2 YYREEE (reference sequence). This CDR3 region has 14 residues. J lost 5 bases, V lost 4 bases, and 7 bases had no gene match. CDR3 DNA sequence: TGTGCCAGCAGCAGCACGACTAGCGAGGAGACCCAGTACTTC. Amino acid sequence: CASSSTTSEETQYF.

The count of this clone is one. J is TRBJ1-1 and V is TRBV5-4; a possible D gene is TRBD1 (5 bases). Looked up from germline, CDR1 is SGHNT and CDR2 is YYREEE (reference sequence). V lost 2 bases and J 1 base, leaving 9 bases between the germline ends. The CDR3 is 14 amino acids. CDR3: CASSLGDRNTEAFF. CDR3 nucleotides: TGTGCCAGCAGCTTAGGAGACAGGAACACTGAAGCTTTCTTT.

This clone was found once. The V gene is TRBV9, the J gene TRBJ1-3, with no clear D. Trimming removed 3 bases from V and 4 bases from J, with 11 bases in between. This CDR3 region has 14 residues. CDR1 and CDR2 (germline): SGDLS, YYNGEE. The CDR3 DNA reads TGTGCCAGCAGCGGCGCTCCCACCGGAAACACCATATATTTT. Protein sequence: CASSGAPTGNTIYF.

This chain's CDR3 is CASSSLRAKNIQYF. CDR3 coding DNA: TGCGCCAGCAGTTCTCTTCGTGCCAAAAACATTCAGTACTTC. This sequence joins TRBV10-1 and TRBJ2-4; D gene ambiguous. Trimming shortened V by 5 bases and J by 1 base, and 9 bases separated the two germline ends. This CDR3 is 14 amino acids long. Germline assignment: CDR1 WNHNN and CDR2 SYGVQD (reference sequence).

This clone has a single count. The V gene is TRBV5-6, the J gene TRBJ2-3, with D possibly being TRBD2 (7 bases). V was cut by 7 bases and J by 3 bases, with 15 bases left in between. The CDR3 sequence is 14 residues long. Germline CDR1 is SGHDT and CDR2 is YYEEEE. CDR3 amino acids: CASRRGLSTDTQYF. The CDR3, as DNA: TGTGCCAGCCGGCGGGGGCTAAGTACAGATACGCAGTATTTT.

The chain links TRBV9 to TRBJ1-2, with D tentatively TRBD1 (6 bases). V dropped 0 bases and J dropped 8 bases, with 14 bases sitting between them. Germline CDR1 SGDLS, CDR2 YYNGEE. The CDR3 is made up of 14 amino acids. The CDR3 protein is CASSVEGGVYGYTF. The CDR3 DNA reads as TGTGCCAGCAGCGTAGAGGGGGGGGTATACGGCTACACCTTC.